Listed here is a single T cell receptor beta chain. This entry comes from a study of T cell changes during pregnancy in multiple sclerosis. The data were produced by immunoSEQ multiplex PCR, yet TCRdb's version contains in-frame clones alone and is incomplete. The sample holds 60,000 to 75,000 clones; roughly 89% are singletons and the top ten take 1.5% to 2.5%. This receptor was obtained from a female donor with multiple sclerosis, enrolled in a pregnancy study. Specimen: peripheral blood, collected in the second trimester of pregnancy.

The CDR3 sequence is CASSQVESDSGSEQYF. The CDR3 DNA is TGTGCCAGCAGCCAAGTGGAATCGGACAGCGGATCCGAGCAGTACTTC. This chain joins TRBV14 and TRBJ2-7; possible D gene TRBD1, 6 bases. Germline CDR1 SGHDN, CDR2 FVKESK. Trimming shortened V by 1 base and J by 6 bases, and 19 bases separated the two germline ends. This CDR3 has 16 amino acids.